This TCR beta chain was obtained from a study of regulatory T cells in long-lasting Graves disease. About the research overall: Freshly diagnosed Graves' patients had used antithyroid drugs for under 3 months. General observations from the study: Thyroid tissue went unstudied; only peripheral blood was examined.

The CDR3 sequence is 16 residues long. V was pared by 1 base and J by 1 base, with 13 bases between. Specified time point: newly diagnosed GD, antithyroid drugs for less than 3 months. PBMC RNA was the source of the TCR library. Turning to this clonotype: The antigen is not known.

Sequencing libraries for TCR beta were prepared with iRepertoire HTBI primers and Arm-PCR of CDR3 regions. One entry per CDR3 protein, called by TCRdb with MiXCR from the multiplex PCR reads. The sample has approximately 300,000 distinct CDR3 sequences; roughly 18% are singletons. The chain combines TRBV12-3 or TRBV12-4 with TRBJ1-1; D might be TRBD1 (6 bases). The receptor's source is a female donor with Graves disease. Sequenced material: peripheral blood mononuclear cells (PBMCs), taken at new diagnosis, from a patient treated with antithyroid drugs. In nucleotides, the CDR3 is TGTGCCAGCAGTTTAGGAAGTAAGGGACAGAACACTGAAGCTTTCTTT. Protein product: CASSLGSKGQNTEAFF.